The 14 T cell receptor beta chains in this list originate from one sample, sequenced in a study of blood T cell repertoires in COVID-19 (dated by TCRdb to between 2020 and 2021). Library creation used the immunoSEQ multiplex PCR assay. What TCRdb holds here is the immuneACCESS table cut down to in-frame rearrangements. Part of the clones is not present; checked against another copy, under half of the missing clones reflect an unresolved V gene, and the others are unexplained. Recorded for this sample are approximately 280,000 clones; more than 75% of them occurred a single time. The ten largest clones represent under 3% of the sample. Sequencing was done on a sample of PBMCs or T cells enriched from blood (not recorded which). The receptors originated from a woman under 30 who had recovered from COVID-19.

V is TRBV21-1 and J is TRBJ1-6; the table's D call, TRBD1, was not checked against the DNA. TRBV21-1 is a listed pseudogene. CDR3 length: 15 residues. The CDR3 here is CASPLVGPGHSPLHF. DNA of the CDR3: TGTGCCAGCCCCCTGGTTGGTCCAGGGCACTCACCCCTCCACTTT.

This clone was observed a single time. The rearrangement joins TRBV5-4 to TRBJ2-1; D is possibly TRBD2 (6 bases). CDR1 and CDR2 from the germline V gene are SGHNT and YYREEE (reference sequence). The V end lost 0 bases, the J end lost 4 bases, and 11 bases lay between the germline ends. The CDR3 runs to 15 residues. The CDR3 sequence is CASSLGREPYNEQFF. CDR3 nucleotides: TGTGCCAGCAGCTTGGGACGGGAGCCATACAATGAGCAGTTCTTC. Filled out from reference TRBV5-4 and TRBJ2-1, the complete variable domain reads ETGVTQSPTHLIKTRGQQVTLRCSSQSGHNTVSWYQQALGQGPQFIFQYYREEENGRGNFPPRFSGLQFPNYSSELNVNALELDDSALYLCASSLGREPYNEQFFGPGTRLTVL.

The rearrangement uses TRBV28 and TRBJ1-1; 8 nucleotides agree with TRBD1. Germline V lookup: CDR1 MDHEN, CDR2 SYDVKM. This CDR3 spans 14 amino acids. The trim removed 4 bases at V and 3 bases at J, leaving 4 bases unmatched. This CDR3 reads CASSYLQGDTEAFF. CDR3 sequence (DNA): TGTGCCAGCAGTTACCTACAGGGGGACACTGAAGCTTTCTTT.

The genes are TRBV18 and TRBJ2-1; 10 bases align to TRBD1. The length of the CDR3 is 15 residues. V trimming: 8 bases; J trimming: 4 bases; junction bases outside the gene matches: 8. Germline V gene sequence: CDR1 KGHSH, CDR2 LQKENI. The CDR3 DNA reads TGTGCCAGCGCGCCCGGGACAGGGGAATACAATGAGCAGTTCTTC. It encodes CASAPGTGEYNEQFF.

J is TRBJ2-1 and V is TRBV4-1, with a possible D match to TRBD1 (5 bases). Trimming shortened V by 0 bases and J by 11 bases, and 11 bases separated the two germline ends. The CDR3 extends over 13 amino acids. CDR1 and CDR2 from the germline V gene are MGHRA and YSYEKL. CDR3 DNA: TGCGCCAGCAGCCAAGAAGGGGCAGGGCAGCAGTTCTTC. Translated, it gives CASSQEGAGQQFF.

The chain combines TRBV28 with TRBJ2-1; 14 positions agree with TRBD2. V lost 4 bases, J lost 3 bases, and 8 bases stayed unmatched. This CDR3 is 18 amino acids long. Germline-derived CDR1 and CDR2 are MDHEN and SYDVKM. The CDR3 spells CASSSGLAGGFLYNEQFF. The CDR3 nucleotides read TGTGCCAGCAGTTCAGGACTAGCGGGAGGATTTCTCTACAATGAGCAGTTCTTC.

The chain combines TRBV5-5 with TRBJ1-6; the match to TRBD1 covers 10 bases. With V trimmed by 0 bases and J by 5 bases, 5 bases remained unmatched. Germline V gives CDR1 SGHKS, CDR2 YYEKEE (reference sequence). The CDR3 consists of 17 residues. CDR3 loop: CASSLAGTGDDNSPLHF. CDR3 DNA: TGTGCCAGCAGCTTGGCAGGGACAGGGGACGATAATTCACCCCTCCACTTT.

CDR3 nucleotide sequence: TGTGCCAGCAGTTTACCAGGCCAGGGATTTACTGAAGCTTTCTTT. Translated: CASSLPGQGFTEAFF. V gene TRBV27 combines with J gene TRBJ1-1; tentatively, D is TRBD1 (5 bases). V was cut by 2 bases and J by 5 bases, with 15 bases left in between. Germline assignment: CDR1 MNHEY and CDR2 SMNVEV (reference sequence). This CDR3 region has 15 residues.

The V and J genes are TRBV27 and TRBJ2-7; the D is unclear. The ends were cut back, 2 bases at V and 2 bases at J, with 7 bases in the middle. This CDR3 region has 13 residues. Germline-derived CDR1 and CDR2 are MNHEY and SMNVEV (reference sequence). CDR3 nucleotides: TGTGCCAGCAGTTTACCTTCCCCCTACGAGCAGTACTTC. It translates to CASSLPSPYEQYF.

The gene calls are TRBV28 and TRBJ2-7; 11 positions match TRBD2. V dropped 5 bases and J dropped 4; count of bases not matched to a gene: 7. Germline CDR1 reads MDHEN; CDR2 reads SYDVKM. The CDR3 has 15 amino acids. The CDR3 loop reads CASSMTSGIRYEQYF. The DNA of the CDR3 is TGTGCCAGCAGTATGACTAGCGGGATAAGGTACGAGCAGTACTTC.

The rearrangement joins TRBV10-2 to TRBJ1-6; the match to TRBD1 covers 10 bases. CDR3 length: 13 amino acids. CDR1 is WSHSY and CDR2 is SAAADI in the germline V gene. V trimming: 7 bases; J trimming: 9 bases; junction bases outside the gene matches: 3. The CDR3 loop reads CASNDRGRSPLHF. The DNA of the CDR3 is TGCGCCAGCAATGACAGGGGGCGTTCACCCCTCCACTTT.

The V call is TRBV5-8, the J call TRBJ2-7; 7 bases match TRBD1. The junction had 10 bases not matched to a gene; V was cut back by 4 bases and J by 3 bases. Germline CDR1 reads SGHTS; CDR2 reads YDEGEE. The CDR3 runs to 15 residues. Here the CDR3 reads CASSGGQLEFYEQYF. The CDR3 DNA reads TGTGCCAGCAGCGGGGGACAGTTAGAGTTCTACGAGCAGTACTTC.

The chain recombines TRBV5-1 with TRBJ2-5, with 9 bases lining up with TRBD1. CDR3 length: 16 residues. The V segment lost 1 base and the J segment 5 bases; nucleotides outside the gene matches: 9. CDR1 and CDR2 from the germline V gene are SGHRS and YFSETQ. CDR3 residues: CASSLRTGAVPETQYF. CDR3 bases: TGCGCCAGCAGCTTGAGGACAGGGGCAGTGCCGGAGACCCAGTACTTC.

The chain recombines TRBV29-1 with TRBJ2-1; D remains unclear. V dropped 3 bases and J dropped 4 bases, with 13 bases sitting between them. The CDR3 runs 14 residues. CDR1 and CDR2 (germline): SQVTM, ANQGSEA. The CDR3 DNA reads TGCAGCGTTGATGGATTGCACAGTTACAATGAGCAGTTCTTC. Its translation is CSVDGLHSYNEQFF.